This TCR beta chain is drawn from a study of cytomegalovirus exposure and HLA in healthy donors. Study observations and caveats: Researchers reported that a few CMV-associated chains were confirmed in vitro as CMV antigen-specific.

In its sample, this clone was seen once. Antigen unknown. Germline V gene sequence: CDR1 MNHNS, CDR2 SASEGT. V dropped 4 bases and J dropped 0; count of bases not matched to a gene: 7. The CDR3 loop spans 17 amino acids. Primers for the PCR totalled 60 Vbeta and 13 Jbeta. The assay was immunoSEQ multiplex PCR, and TCRdb's table has in-frame clones only and misses some. The sample holds tens of thousands of clones, 82% seen once. The sequenced sample consisted of PBMCs. V and J are TRBV6-1 and TRBJ2-1; 9 bases agree with TRBD2. The sequence was collected from a man in his forties or fifties in good health and CMV-seronegative. CDR3 bases: TGTGCCAGCAGTGTGACTAGCGGCCCGAGCTCCTACAATGAGCAGTTCTTC. Translating gives CASSVTSGPSSYNEQFF.